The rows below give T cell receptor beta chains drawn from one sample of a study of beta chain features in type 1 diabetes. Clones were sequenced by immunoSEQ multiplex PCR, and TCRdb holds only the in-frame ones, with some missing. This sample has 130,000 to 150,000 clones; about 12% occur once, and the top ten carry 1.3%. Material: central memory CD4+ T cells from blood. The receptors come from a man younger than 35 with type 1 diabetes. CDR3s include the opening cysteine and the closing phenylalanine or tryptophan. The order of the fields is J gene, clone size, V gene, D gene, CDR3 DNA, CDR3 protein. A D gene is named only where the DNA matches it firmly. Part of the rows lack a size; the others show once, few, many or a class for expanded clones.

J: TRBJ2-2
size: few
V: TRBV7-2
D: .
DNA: TGTGCCAGCAGCTTTTACACCGGGGAGCTGTTTTTT
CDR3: CASSFYTGELFF

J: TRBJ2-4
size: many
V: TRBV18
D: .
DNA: TGTGCCAGCTCACCATCCCAGGACATTCAGTACTTC
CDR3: CASSPSQDIQYF

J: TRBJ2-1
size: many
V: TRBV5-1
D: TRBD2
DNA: TGCGCCAGCAGCTTACTAGCGGGGGGTGCCAATGAGCAGTTCTTC
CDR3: CASSLLAGGANEQFF

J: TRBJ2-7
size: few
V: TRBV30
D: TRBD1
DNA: TGTGCCTGGGATCGGACAGGGCTCTCCTACGAGCAGTACTTC
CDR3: CAWDRTGLSYEQYF

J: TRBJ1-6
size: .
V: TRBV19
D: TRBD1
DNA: TGTGCCAGTAGTCCGGACAGGGCCATTAATTCACCCCTCCACTTT
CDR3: CASSPDRAINSPLHF

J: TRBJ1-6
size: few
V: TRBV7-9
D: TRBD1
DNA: TGTGCCAGCAGCTTAATCCAGGGGGATTCACCCCTCCACTTT
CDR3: CASSLIQGDSPLHF

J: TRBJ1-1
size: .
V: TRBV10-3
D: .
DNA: TGTGCCATCAGTGAGTCAGGGCTGAACACTGAAGCTTTCTTT
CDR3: CAISESGLNTEAFF

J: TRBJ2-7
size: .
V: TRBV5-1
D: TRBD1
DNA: TGCGCCAGCAGCTTCACAGGACAGGGGGTCGAGCAGTACTTC
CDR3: CASSFTGQGVEQYF

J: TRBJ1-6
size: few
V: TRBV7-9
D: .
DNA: TGTGCCAGCAGCTTACCCCGTATCGGTAATTCACCCCTCCACTTT
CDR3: CASSLPRIGNSPLHF

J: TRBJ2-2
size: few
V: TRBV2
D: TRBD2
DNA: TGTGCCAGCAGTGAACTCGGTGTGGCTAGCGGGGGGAAGCTGTTTTTT
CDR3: CASSELGVASGGKLFF

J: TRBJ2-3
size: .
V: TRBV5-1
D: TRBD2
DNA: TGCGCCAGCAGCTCCGGGACTATTGCAGATACGCAGTATTTT
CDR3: CASSSGTIADTQYF

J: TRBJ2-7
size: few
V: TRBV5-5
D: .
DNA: TGTGCCAGCAGCTTGCGGCAGGACTACGAGCAGTACTTC
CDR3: CASSLRQDYEQYF

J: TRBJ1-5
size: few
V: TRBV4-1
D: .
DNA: TGCGCCAGCAGCCAAGCCAGTTCTGGGGTTGAGCCCCAGCATTTT
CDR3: CASSQASSGVEPQHF

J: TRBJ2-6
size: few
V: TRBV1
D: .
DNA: TGCACCAGCAGTCCATGGTGTTTGTGCACAAGTCGGGCCAACGTCCTGACTTTC
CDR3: CTSSPWCLCTSRANVLTF

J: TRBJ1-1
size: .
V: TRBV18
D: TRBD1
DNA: TGTGCCAGCCGAACCGGGGACAGTGAAGCTTTCTTT
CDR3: CASRTGDSEAFF

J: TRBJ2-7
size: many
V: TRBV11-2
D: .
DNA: TGTGCCAGCAGCTTAGGCCGCTCGGTTTACGAGCAGTACTTC
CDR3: CASSLGRSVYEQYF

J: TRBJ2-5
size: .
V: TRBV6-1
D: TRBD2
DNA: TGTGCCAGCCCAATAGCGGGGGGGCCGAAGGAGACCCAGTACTTC
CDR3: CASPIAGGPKETQYF

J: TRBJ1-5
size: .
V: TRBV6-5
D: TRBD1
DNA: TGTGCCAGCAGCCGACAGGGGAATCAGCCCCAGCATTTT
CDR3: CASSRQGNQPQHF

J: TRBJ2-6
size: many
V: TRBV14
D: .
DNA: TGTGCCAGCAGCCAAGTAGGCTCTGGGGCCAACGTCCTGACTTTC
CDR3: CASSQVGSGANVLTF

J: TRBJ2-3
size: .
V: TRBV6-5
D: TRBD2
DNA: TGTGCCAGCAGTTACAGGGTGACTAGCGGCACAGATACGCAGTATTTT
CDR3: CASSYRVTSGTDTQYF

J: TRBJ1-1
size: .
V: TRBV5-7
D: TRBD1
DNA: TGTGCCAGCAGCCCCGGGGGTTTGGGACAGACGAACACTGAAGCTTTCTTT
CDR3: CASSPGGLGQTNTEAFF

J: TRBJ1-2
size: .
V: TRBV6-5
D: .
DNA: TGTGCCAGCAGTTACCAGGGCTATGGCTACACCTTC
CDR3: CASSYQGYGYTF

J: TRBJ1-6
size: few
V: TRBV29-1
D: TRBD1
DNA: TGCAGCGTTGTAACAGGGGTGAATTCACCCCTCCACTTT
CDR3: CSVVTGVNSPLHF

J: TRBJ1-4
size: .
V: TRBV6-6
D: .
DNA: TGTGCCAGCAGCCCGGGAGGGGCTAATGAAAAACTGTTTTTT
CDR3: CASSPGGANEKLFF

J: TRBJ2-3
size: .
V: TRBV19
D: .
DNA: TGTGCCAGTAAGAGGGGGACAACTAGCACAGATACGCAGTATTTT
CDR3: CASKRGTTSTDTQYF

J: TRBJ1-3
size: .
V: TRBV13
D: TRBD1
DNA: TGTGCCAGCAGCTACGACAGGGGGTCTGGAAACACCATATATTTT
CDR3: CASSYDRGSGNTIYF

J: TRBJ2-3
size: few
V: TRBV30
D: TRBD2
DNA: TGTGCCTGGAGTAGCACACGACTAGCGGGAATAACAGATACGCAGTATTTT
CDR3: CAWSSTRLAGITDTQYF

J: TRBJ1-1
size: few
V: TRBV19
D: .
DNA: TGTGCCAGTAGTATGACCACTGAAGCTTTCTTT
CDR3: CASSMTTEAFF

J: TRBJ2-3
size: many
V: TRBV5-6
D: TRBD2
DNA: TGTGCCAGCAGCTTATGGACTAGCGGGGCACCCGATACGCAGTATTTT
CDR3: CASSLWTSGAPDTQYF

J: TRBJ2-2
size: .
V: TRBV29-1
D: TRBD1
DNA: TGCAGCGTTGAAGGCGACAGGGGCACCGGGGAGCTGTTTTTT
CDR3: CSVEGDRGTGELFF

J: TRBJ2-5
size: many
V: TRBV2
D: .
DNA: TGTGCCCGCGGGACTGAGCAAGAGACCCAGTACTTC
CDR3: CARGTEQETQYF

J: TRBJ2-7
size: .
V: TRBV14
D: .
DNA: TGTGCCAGCAGCCAAGATTTCACAGCTACCTACGAGCAGTACTTC
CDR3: CASSQDFTATYEQYF

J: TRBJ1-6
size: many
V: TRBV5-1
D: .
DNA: TGCGCCAGCAGCAGGGCACAGGGTGGGGATTCACCCCTCCACTTT
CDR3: CASSRAQGGDSPLHF

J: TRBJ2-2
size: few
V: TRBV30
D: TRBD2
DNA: TGTGCCTGGAGCGGTAAACTAGCGGAAACGAACACCGGGGAGCTGTTTTTT
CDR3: CAWSGKLAETNTGELFF

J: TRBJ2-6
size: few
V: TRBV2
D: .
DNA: TGTGCCAGCAGCGCGCAGGGGCTAGGGGTTGGGGCCAACGTCCTGACTTTC
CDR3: CASSAQGLGVGANVLTF

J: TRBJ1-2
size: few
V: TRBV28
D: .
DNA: TGTGCCAGCAGTTTTGGGCACTCCTATGGCTACACCTTC
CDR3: CASSFGHSYGYTF